These 11 T cell receptor beta chains were sequenced from one sample in a study of T cell responses to AZD1222 COVID-19 vaccine (dated by TCRdb to about 2021). Taken with the paper, the label for time point translates to: baseline before first vaccination. Library preparation was by the immunoSEQ multiplex PCR assay. TCRdb holds this immuneACCESS table with in-frame rearrangements only. Some clones are missing; in checked studies, unresolved V genes explain under half, and the rest has no known cause. Recorded for this sample are some 170,000 clones; 85% to 90% of them occurred a single time. The biggest ten clones account for about 1.5% of the sample. The input for sequencing was peripheral blood, taken on day 0 of AZD1222 vaccination. The receptors come from an adult in good health.

The V gene is TRBV11-2, the J gene TRBJ1-5; D remains ambiguous. Germline V gives CDR1 SGHAT, CDR2 FQNNGV. The germline V and J ends were trimmed by 1 base and 6 bases, with 7 bases remaining between them. The CDR3 has 13 residues. The CDR3 DNA reads as TGTGCCAGCAGCTTAGGAAGCCTTCAGCCCCAGCATTTT. It encodes CASSLGSLQPQHF.

The V call is TRBV9, the J call TRBJ2-3; 15 nucleotides agree with TRBD2. J gave up 0 bases and V 4 bases, and 12 bases lay outside the gene matches. The CDR3 has 20 residues. Germline CDR1 SGDLS, CDR2 YYNGEE. CDR3 sequence: CASSPPGLAGGRASTDTQYF. The DNA for the CDR3 is TGTGCCAGCAGCCCGCCGGGACTAGCGGGGGGCCGTGCTAGCACAGATACGCAGTATTTT.

The V gene is TRBV2, the J gene TRBJ2-7; 7 bases are a match to TRBD1. The CDR3 spans 14 residues. CDR1 is SNHLY and CDR2 is FYNNEI in the germline V gene. J was trimmed by 4 bases and V by 4 bases; bases with no gene match: 7. The CDR3 protein is CASSGDSRRYEQYV. For the CDR3, the DNA is TGTGCCAGCAGTGGGGACAGTCGGAGGTACGAGCAGTACGTC.

This clone was seen repeatedly, ten times or more. The chain carries TRBV5-1 and TRBJ1-2, with 8 bases aligning to TRBD1. CDR3 size: 13 residues. V gave up 0 bases and J gave up 6 bases; unmatched junction bases: 1. Looked up from germline, CDR1 is SGHRS and CDR2 is YFSETQ. CDR3: CASSLGDRNGYTF. DNA for the CDR3: TGCGCCAGCAGCTTGGGGGACAGGAATGGCTACACCTTC.

The chain recombines TRBV19 with TRBJ2-3; the match to TRBD1 covers 8 bases. After removal of 5 bases from V and 4 bases from J, the junction contained 5 bases not matched to a gene. The CDR3 has 14 amino acids. Germline loops: CDR1 LNHDA, CDR2 SQIVND (reference sequence). CDR3 nucleotide sequence: TGTGCCAGTAGTGCCGGACAGGGTCCAGATACGCAGTATTTT. Protein sequence: CASSAGQGPDTQYF.

V usage is TRBV7-2 and J usage is TRBJ1-2, with D uncertain. V gave up 1 base and J gave up 7 bases, with 7 bases separating them. The CDR3 is made up of 12 amino acids. Germline V gives CDR1 SGHTA, CDR2 FQGNSA. CDR3 region: CASSLEGLGYTF. The CDR3 DNA is TGTGCCAGCAGCTTAGAAGGGCTTGGCTACACCTTC.

The chain carries TRBV6-5 and TRBJ1-5; D is perhaps TRBD1 (5 bases). Germline loops: CDR1 MNHEY, CDR2 SVGAGI. Trimming took off 8 bases at V and 11 bases at J, with 13 bases between the two ends. The CDR3 totals 11 residues. The CDR3 sequence is CASGQAGAQHF. The DNA for the CDR3 is TGTGCCAGCGGCCAGGCGGGGGCCCAGCATTTT.

V and J are TRBV7-9 and TRBJ1-1; no clear D gene. The V and J ends lost 5 bases and 4 bases respectively, with 14 bases between them. Germline CDR1 reads SEHNR; CDR2 reads FQNEAQ (reference sequence). The CDR3 consists of 14 residues. The CDR3 sequence: CASSPQTGGTEAFF. The CDR3 bases are TGTGCCAGCAGCCCCCAGACCGGAGGCACTGAAGCTTTCTTT.

The chain employs TRBV19 and TRBJ2-3; no definite D call. The CDR3 is 13 amino acids. V shed 5 bases and J shed 1 base, with 7 bases lying between them. Germline lookup yields CDR1 LNHDA and CDR2 SQIVND (reference sequence). The CDR3 DNA sequence: TGTGCCAGTAGTTCAAGGCGCACAGATACGCAGTATTTT. Amino acids: CASSSRRTDTQYF.

The chain recombines TRBV27 with TRBJ2-7; 9 positions agree with TRBD1. Germline V gene data show CDR1 as MNHEY and CDR2 as SMNVEV (reference sequence). CDR3 length equals 14 residues. The trim removed 3 bases at V and 7 bases at J, leaving 7 bases unmatched. CDR3 coding DNA: TGTGCCAGCAGTTTGAGGACAGGGGTTGGGGAGCAGTACGTC. Translated: CASSLRTGVGEQYV.

In regard to this clone: In the same sample, other DNA sequences code for this CDR3. The rearrangement joins TRBV7-2 to TRBJ2-5; D unclear. Trimming left V 3 bases short and J 1 base short, with 6 bases between. There are 13 residues in the CDR3. Germline lookup yields CDR1 SGHTA and CDR2 FQGNSA. The CDR3 DNA reads TGTGCCAGCAGCTTGTTTCCCCAAGAGACCCAGTACTTC. Translating gives CASSLFPQETQYF. The complete variable domain, with remaining parts taken from reference TRBV7-2 and TRBJ2-5, reads GAGVSQSPSNKVTEKGKDVELRCDPISGHTALYWYRQSLGQGLEFLIYFQGNSAPDKSGLPSDRFSAERTGGSVSTLTIQRTQQEDSAVYLCASSLFPQETQYFGPGTRLLVL.